This T cell receptor beta chain was identified in a study of blood T cell repertoires in COVID-19 (TCRdb year 2020). Turning to the overall study: The collaborator samples originated in the United States, Italy and Spain and spanned the acute and convalescent phases of COVID-19. The material from the prospective study consisted of cDNA or gDNA derived from T cells, B-cell-depleted T cells, or PBMCs. The dataset comprised deeply sampled blood TCRbeta repertoires from subjects exposed to, actively infected with, or recovered from COVID-19. The repertoires were released in a freely available public database intended as a resource for research on the immune response to SARS-CoV-2. The samples were drawn from two sources: the first 160 participants of the ongoing ImmuneRACE study, and 1,200 or so subjects contributed by 6 global collaborators. The sample metadata nearly always contained a de-identified subject ID, COVID-19 status, age in years and sex. HLA class I and class II types, where available, came from metadata supplied by the sample provider rather than from assay-based typing.

On this clone: Its antigen is not yet known. No base-level quality is on record; no much larger clone is a single base apart.

Broader findings and caveats from the paper: How much clinical and demographic metadata was included differed by source and by participant, and the metadata was provided uncurated.

Participants in the prospective study were aged about 18 to 95 years, lived in under 30 United States geographic areas, and enrolled through a virtual design. To assign participants to cohorts, the prospective study relied on clinical history that participants themselves reported in a screening survey and a study questionnaire. In the prospective study, whole blood, serum and a nasopharyngeal or oropharyngeal swab were collected from each participant by mobile phlebotomists. Additional blood draws and questionnaires over an approximately two-month period could optionally be provided by prospective study participants. Blood samples from the prospective study were shipped frozen or at room temperature prior to DNA extraction. TCRbeta CDR3 regions were amplified from genomic DNA by means of the immunoSEQ Assay, a bias-controlled multiplex PCR. Per the authors' processing: Nucleated cell counts per sample were estimated from amplification of reference gene primers within the assay. To quantify the absolute abundance of each unique TCRbeta CDR3 rearrangement, sequence reads were collapsed and filtered. For each sample, productive Simpson clonality was calculated as the square root of Simpson's diversity index over productive rearrangements. TCRdb retrieved this table from immuneACCESS and kept in-frame rearrangements only. Not all clones are present; in checked studies, unresolved V genes account for under half, and no reason is known for the remainder. The V and J calls and the clone size are those of that table, but D and trimming were determined from the DNA. This sample comprises a few hundred thousand clones, around 91% of them detected only once. The top ten constitute under 3.5% of the sample.

Sequenced sample: PBMCs or T cells enriched from blood (not recorded which). This sequence was found in a woman younger than 30 in a cohort exposed to, infected with or recovered from COVID-19 (not recorded which).

The bases are TGTGCCAGTGTTAACAGGGTCAGCTATGGCTACACCTTC. Its product reads: CASVNRVSYGYTF. The chain was built from TRBV28 and TRBJ1-2; TRBD1 is possibly the D segment (6 matching bases). The CDR3 covers 13 residues, taking in both the cysteine and the phenylalanine. The CDR3 DNA has 39 bases and is translated from base 1. CDR1 MDHEN and CDR2 SYDVKM were looked up in the germline V gene. V is pared back by 9 bases and J by 4 bases, with 15 bases lying between the germline termini.